In this sample, the clone carrying this T cell receptor beta chain turned up a few times. Assay used: immunoSEQ multiplex PCR; TCRdb lists only in-frame clones, some missing. This repertoire shows 11,000 to 15,000 clones, approximately 29% found once; its top ten account for about 6.2%. This sample stems from a study of tumour-infiltrating T cells in Burkitt lymphoma. In the study overall: Survival, overall and progression-free, tracked with productive clonality.

Trimming took off 2 bases at V and 5 bases at J, with 10 bases between the two ends. The CDR3 has 14 amino acids. Germline V gene lookup returns CDR1 SGHTA and CDR2 FQGNSA. The sequence was obtained from a human donor with diffuse large B-cell lymphoma. This chain connects TRBV7-2 to TRBJ1-5; D might be TRBD1 (5 bases). Sequences were obtained from tumor tissue. CDR3 DNA: TGTGCCAGCAGCTTATCGGGGCAGGATCAGCCCCAGCATTTT. As protein: CASSLSGQDQPQHF.